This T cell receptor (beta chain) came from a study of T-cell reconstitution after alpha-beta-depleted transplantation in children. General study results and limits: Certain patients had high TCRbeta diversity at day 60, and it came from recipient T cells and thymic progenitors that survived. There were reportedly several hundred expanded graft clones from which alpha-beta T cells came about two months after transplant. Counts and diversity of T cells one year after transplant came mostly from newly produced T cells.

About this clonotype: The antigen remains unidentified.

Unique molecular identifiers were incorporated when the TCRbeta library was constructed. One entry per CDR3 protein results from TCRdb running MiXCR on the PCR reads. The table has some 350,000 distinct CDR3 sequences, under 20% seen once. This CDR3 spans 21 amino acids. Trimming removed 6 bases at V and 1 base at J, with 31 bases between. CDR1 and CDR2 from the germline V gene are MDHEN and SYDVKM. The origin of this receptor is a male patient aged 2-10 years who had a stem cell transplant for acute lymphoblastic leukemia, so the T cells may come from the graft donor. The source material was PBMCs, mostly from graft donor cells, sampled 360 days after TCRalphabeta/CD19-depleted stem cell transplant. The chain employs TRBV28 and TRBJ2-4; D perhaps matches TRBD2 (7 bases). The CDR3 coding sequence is TGTGCCAGCAGCCGCAGGGGAGGGATGGTGGATGGAGATAGGGCCAAAAACATTCAGTACTTC. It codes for CASSRRGGMVDGDRAKNIQYF.